The subject of this entry is one T cell receptor beta chain. This specimen belongs to a study of T cell changes during pregnancy in multiple sclerosis. TCRdb's copy holds only in-frame clones and misses some; the assay was immunoSEQ multiplex PCR. Among over 70,000 clones listed, approximately 92% were seen once. V lost 6 bases to trimming and J lost 4 bases, with 12 bases between them. CDR3 length: 13 amino acids. Germline V gives CDR1 MNHEY, CDR2 SVGAGI. This chain joins TRBV6-5 and TRBJ1-2; no definite D call. The sample in question was peripheral blood, obtained in the first trimester of pregnancy. This TCR came from a female donor with multiple sclerosis, enrolled in a pregnancy study. CDR3 in DNA: TGTGCCAGCAGGCACCGGGAGGGCTATGGCTACACCTTC. Translation: CASRHREGYGYTF.